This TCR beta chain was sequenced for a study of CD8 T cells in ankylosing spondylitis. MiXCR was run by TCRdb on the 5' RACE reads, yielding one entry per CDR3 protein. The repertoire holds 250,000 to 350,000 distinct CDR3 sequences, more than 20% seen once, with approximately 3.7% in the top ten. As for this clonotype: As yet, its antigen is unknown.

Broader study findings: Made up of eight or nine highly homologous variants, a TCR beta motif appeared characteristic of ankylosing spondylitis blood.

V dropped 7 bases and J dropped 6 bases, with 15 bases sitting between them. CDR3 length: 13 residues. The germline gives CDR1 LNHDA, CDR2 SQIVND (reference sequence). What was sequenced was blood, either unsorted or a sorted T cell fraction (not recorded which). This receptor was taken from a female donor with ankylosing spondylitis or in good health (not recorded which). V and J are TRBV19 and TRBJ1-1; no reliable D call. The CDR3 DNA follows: TGTGCCAGTACCCCCGGGGTAAAGGCTGAAGCTTTCTTT. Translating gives CASTPGVKAEAFF.